These T cell receptor beta chains were read from a single sample in a study of T cells in Graves' hyperthyroidism and ophthalmopathy. TCRdb reanalysed the multiplex PCR reads using MiXCR and keeps one entry per CDR3 protein. Of fewer than 450,000 distinct CDR3 sequences in the sample, around 15% were seen once. The specimen was blood. All receptors come from a woman aged 60-75 years with Graves' ophthalmopathy. Both conserved end residues are part of each CDR3. D genes are given only for firm matches. The listing skips clone size in some rows; elsewhere it reads once, few, many or a size class.

clone size	V gene	J gene	D gene	CDR3 protein	CDR3 DNA
many	TRBV7-9	TRBJ2-5	.	CASSSTSRETQYF	TGTGCCAGCAGCTCGACTAGTAGAGAGACCCAGTACTTC
many	TRBV5-1	TRBJ2-1	TRBD2	CASSNGLAGGNEQFF	TGCGCCAGCAGCAATGGACTAGCGGGAGGCAATGAGCAGTTCTTC
few	TRBV14	TRBJ2-3	TRBD2	CASSQSREDTDTQYF	TGTGCCAGCAGCCAGTCGCGGGAGGACACAGATACGCAGTATTTT
.	TRBV29-1	TRBJ2-3	TRBD2	CSVLIAGVGTDTQYF	TGCAGCGTTCTAATAGCGGGAGTGGGGACAGATACGCAGTATTTT
.	TRBV24-1	TRBJ2-1	TRBD1	CATSDKGQGGGDEQFF	TGTGCCACCAGTGACAAGGGACAGGGCGGTGGAGATGAGCAGTTCTTC
few	TRBV3-1	TRBJ2-2	TRBD2	CASSPGLAGGIRELFF	TGTGCCAGCAGCCCGGGACTAGCGGGAGGAATCCGGGAGCTGTTTTTT
many	TRBV12-3/TRBV12-4	TRBJ2-2	.	CASSFRAGDRRSQVGELFF	TGTGCCAGCAGTTTTAGGGCTGGTGACAGGAGATCCCAAGTTGGGGAGCTGTTTTTT
.	TRBV7-2	TRBJ2-1	TRBD2	CAGSSTGTSPLGQFF	TGTGCCGGCAGCTCAACCGGGACTAGCCCCTTGGGGCAGTTCTTC
.	TRBV30	TRBJ2-4	.	CAWSEGILAKNIQYF	TGTGCCTGGAGTGAAGGCATTCTAGCCAAAAACATTCAGTACTTC
many	TRBV10-2	TRBJ2-5	TRBD2	CASSEGLAVQETQYF	TGCGCCAGCAGTGAGGGACTAGCGGTACAAGAGACCCAGTACTTC
few	TRBV3-1	TRBJ1-4	.	CASSQVLGGKLFF	TGTGCCAGCAGCCAAGTGCTGGGGGGAAAACTGTTTTTT
few	TRBV10-3	TRBJ2-7	TRBD2	CAIRGTSGNYEQYF	TGTGCCATCAGAGGGACTAGCGGAAACTACGAGCAGTACTTC
many	TRBV20-1	TRBJ2-7	TRBD2	CSARVEREVYEQYF	TGCAGTGCTAGAGTTGAGCGGGAGGTTTACGAGCAGTACTTC
many	TRBV10-1	TRBJ2-3	TRBD2	CASSPSGSGDTQYF	TGCGCCAGCAGTCCTAGCGGCAGTGGGGATACGCAGTATTTT
few	TRBV6-4	TRBJ1-2	.	CASSEEERVNYGYTF	TGTGCCAGCAGTGAGGAGGAGAGGGTGAACTATGGCTACACCTTC
few	TRBV2	TRBJ1-2	.	CASGQGSYGYTF	TGTGCCAGCGGCCAAGGGAGCTATGGCTACACCTTC
many	TRBV7-2	TRBJ1-2	TRBD1	CASSSSSGGLNYGYTF	TGTGCCAGCAGCTCTTCCTCAGGGGGCTTGAACTATGGCTACACCTTC
many	TRBV30	TRBJ2-1	.	CAWRTRGVYEQFF	TGTGCCTGGAGGACCCGCGGGGTCTATGAGCAGTTCTTC
many	TRBV6-1	TRBJ2-1	TRBD2	CASQRSGNYNEQFF	TGTGCCAGCCAACGGAGCGGGAATTACAATGAGCAGTTCTTC
many	TRBV28	TRBJ2-2	TRBD2	CASSLLGLAGDQTGELFF	TGTGCCAGCAGCCTCCTGGGACTAGCGGGAGATCAAACCGGGGAGCTGTTTTTT
many	TRBV3-1	TRBJ2-7	TRBD2	CASSPGTSGSYEQYF	TGTGCCAGCAGTCCCGGGACTAGCGGAAGCTACGAGCAGTACTTC
.	TRBV9	TRBJ2-2	.	CASSEGLTRLGGKLFF	TGTGCCAGCAGCGAAGGCCTCACCAGGTTGGGCGGGAAGCTGTTTTTT
.	TRBV28	TRBJ2-5	.	CASSLMTGLYQETQYF	TGTGCCAGCAGTTTAATGACAGGATTGTACCAAGAGACCCAGTACTTC
many	TRBV5-1	TRBJ2-5	TRBD2	CASRLTVLAGQETQYF	TGCGCCAGCAGGTTGACGGTTCTAGCGGGACAAGAGACCCAGTACTTC
.	TRBV4-1	TRBJ2-2	.	CASSQEGRIANTGELFF	TGCGCCAGCAGCCAAGAAGGTCGCATCGCGAACACCGGGGAGCTGTTTTTT
many	TRBV28	TRBJ2-7	TRBD2	CASSPPRAGGGEQYF	TGTGCCAGCAGTCCTCCCAGAGCGGGAGGGGGCGAGCAGTACTTC
many	TRBV7-8	TRBJ2-7	TRBD1	CASSPAQGSPHEQYF	TGTGCCAGCAGCCCCGCACAGGGGTCGCCGCACGAGCAGTACTTC
many	TRBV20-1	TRBJ1-5	TRBD1	CSAGHPGQINQPQHF	TGCAGTGCTGGTCACCCGGGACAGATCAATCAGCCCCAGCATTTT
.	TRBV20-1	TRBJ2-7	.	CSARGAMGEQYF	TGCAGTGCTAGGGGGGCGATGGGCGAGCAGTACTTC
.	TRBV7-3	TRBJ2-2	TRBD2	CASSQGLAGLATGELFF	TGTGCCAGCAGCCAAGGGTTAGCGGGGTTGGCCACCGGGGAGCTGTTTTTT
few	TRBV6-1	TRBJ1-3	.	CASSPQGLSGNTIYF	TGTGCCAGCAGCCCACAGGGCCTCTCTGGAAACACCATATATTTT
many	TRBV30	TRBJ1-5	.	CAWSTVGNQPQHF	TGTGCCTGGAGCACAGTGGGGAATCAGCCCCAGCATTTT
few	TRBV19	TRBJ2-3	.	CASSLGLPGTDTQYF	TGTGCCAGTAGCCTGGGACTTCCCGGCACAGATACGCAGTATTTT
few	TRBV19	TRBJ1-3	.	CASIPATGNTIYF	TGTGCCAGTATCCCTGCGACTGGAAACACCATATATTTT
few	TRBV7-8	TRBJ2-2	.	CASSFPGVVNTGELFF	TGTGCCAGCAGCTTCCCAGGCGTCGTGAACACCGGGGAGCTGTTTTTT
few	TRBV12-5	TRBJ2-1	.	CASGLRPWTVLVNEQFF	TGTGCTAGTGGTTTGCGTCCTTGGACAGTTTTGGTCAATGAGCAGTTCTTC
few	TRBV18	TRBJ1-6	TRBD1	CASSPRTGNNSLLHF	TGTGCCAGCTCACCACGGACAGGGAATAATTCACTCCTCCACTTT
many	TRBV11-1	TRBJ2-1	.	CASSLRQNNEQFF	TGTGCCAGCAGCTTGAGACAGAACAATGAGCAGTTCTTC
many	TRBV5-1	TRBJ2-7	.	CASSYLAGAPNEQYF	TGCGCCAGCAGCTATTTGGCGGGGGCGCCTAACGAGCAGTACTTC
.	TRBV20-1	TRBJ2-3	TRBD2	CSAGSRGTSGADTQYF	TGCAGTGCTGGGTCTCGCGGGACTAGCGGGGCGGATACGCAGTATTTT
many	TRBV5-1	TRBJ2-2	.	CASSGQANTGELFF	TGCGCCAGCAGCGGTCAGGCGAACACCGGGGAGCTGTTTTTT
few	TRBV29-1	TRBJ2-2	.	CSVGKGPGGELFF	TGCAGCGTCGGTAAGGGACCAGGCGGGGAGCTGTTTTTT
.	TRBV24-1	TRBJ1-5	.	CATSAAANQPQHF	TGTGCCACCAGTGCGGCAGCAAATCAGCCCCAGCATTTT
.	TRBV27	TRBJ2-3	.	CASSRPPSGYPPVSTDTQYF	TGTGCCAGCAGTCGTCCGCCTTCGGGATACCCCCCGGTTAGCACAGATACGCAGTATTTT
.	TRBV2	TRBJ2-2	.	CASSASRTGELFF	TGTGCCAGCAGTGCAAGCCGGACCGGGGAGCTGTTTTTT
.	TRBV20-1	TRBJ2-1	.	CSARDAGRGAGRRNEQFF	TGCAGTGCTAGAGATGCGGGAAGGGGAGCAGGGCGGCGAAATGAGCAGTTCTTC
many	TRBV20-1	TRBJ2-3	.	CSAPNRADTQYF	TGCAGTGCACCTAACCGGGCGGATACGCAGTATTTT
.	TRBV12-3/TRBV12-4	TRBJ1-4	.	CASSLQGFNEKLFF	TGTGCCAGCAGTCTACAGGGATTTAATGAAAAACTGTTTTTT
few	TRBV4-2	TRBJ2-2	TRBD2	CASTSGADVNTGELFF	TGTGCCAGCACTAGCGGGGCTGACGTGAACACCGGGGAGCTGTTTTTT
many	TRBV11-1	TRBJ2-2	TRBD2	CASSVGLAGVETGELFF	TGTGCCAGCAGCGTGGGACTAGCGGGAGTGGAAACCGGGGAGCTGTTTTTT
.	TRBV19	TRBJ1-4	.	CASSIRDSNEKLFF	TGTGCCAGTAGTATCAGAGACAGCAATGAAAAACTGTTTTTT
few	TRBV19	TRBJ2-1	TRBD1	CASSIDRQGWNEQFF	TGTGCCAGTAGTATAGATCGACAGGGGTGGAATGAGCAGTTCTTC
many	TRBV2	TRBJ2-3	TRBD2	CASRTSASTDTQYF	TGTGCCAGCAGGACTAGCGCCAGCACAGATACGCAGTATTTT
.	TRBV6-1	TRBJ2-7	.	CASKEYRTYSYEQYF	TGTGCCAGCAAAGAATACAGGACCTACTCCTACGAGCAGTACTTC
.	TRBV6-1	TRBJ1-3	.	CASNLKTGNTIYF	TGTGCCAGCAACCTTAAAACAGGAAACACCATATATTTT
many	TRBV29-1	TRBJ2-3	TRBD1	CSVCRGQSDTQYF	TGCAGCGTTTGCAGGGGGCAGTCAGATACGCAGTATTTT
many	TRBV12-5	TRBJ1-1	.	CASGLGSGTLEAFF	TGTGCTAGTGGTTTGGGATCCGGGACATTAGAAGCTTTCTTT